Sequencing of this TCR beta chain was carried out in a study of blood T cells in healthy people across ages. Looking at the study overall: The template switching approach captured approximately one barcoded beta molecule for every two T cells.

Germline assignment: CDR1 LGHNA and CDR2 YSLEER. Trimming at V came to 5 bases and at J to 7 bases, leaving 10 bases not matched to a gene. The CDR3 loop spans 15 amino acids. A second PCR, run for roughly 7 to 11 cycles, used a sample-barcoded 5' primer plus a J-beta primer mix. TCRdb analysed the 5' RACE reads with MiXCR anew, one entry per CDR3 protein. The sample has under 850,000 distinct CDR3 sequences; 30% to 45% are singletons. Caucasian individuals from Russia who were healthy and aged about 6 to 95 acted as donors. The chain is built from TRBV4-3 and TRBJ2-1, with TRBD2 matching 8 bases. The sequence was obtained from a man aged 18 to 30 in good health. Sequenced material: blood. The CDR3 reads CASSSLAGLGNEQFF. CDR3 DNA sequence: TGCGCCAGCAGCTCCCTAGCGGGCCTGGGGAATGAGCAGTTCTTC.